This TCR beta chain was documented in a study of metastatic and nonmetastatic thyroid tumors. Study-level background: Comparison of repertoires was carried out across blood and tumor or nodule tissue from malignant and benign thyroid patients.

This clone was recorded at least ten times. Through MiXCR, TCRdb re-clonotyped the PCR reads. The sample yields 53,000 or so clones, 20% seen once. V shed 4 bases and J shed 5 bases, with 13 bases lying between them. This CDR3 comprises 14 residues. Germline V CDR1 and CDR2: SGHTA, FQGTGA. Among the patients, none had received any treatment before thyroid surgery. The gene calls are TRBV7-3 and TRBJ2-3; tentative D call: TRBD2 (6 bases). The source is a female donor with papillary thyroid cancer or a benign thyroid nodule (not recorded which). Some clones in this sample may be carry-over from other donors' samples. Sequencing used blood. The CDR3 nucleotides are TGTGCCAGCAGCTGGGGGGACTTGGGAGATACGCAGTATTTT. Translating it yields CASSWGDLGDTQYF.